This is a list of T cell receptor beta chains from one sample in a study of STAT3 mutations in large granular lymphocyte leukemia. Clones were sequenced by immunoSEQ multiplex PCR, and TCRdb holds only the in-frame ones, with some missing. The sample records 15,000 to 20,000 clones, 84% being singletons. The sample taken for sequencing was peripheral blood mononuclear cells. Receptors originate from a man between 45 and 60 years old with T-cell large granular lymphocyte leukemia. Some clones in this sample may be carry-over from other donors' samples. The CDR3 runs from the conserved cysteine through the conserved F or W. A D gene is named only where the DNA matches it firmly. Size values are once, few and many counts, or a class for expanded clones, and some rows have none.

J,V,D,size,DNA,CDR3
TRBJ2-3,TRBV2,.,.,TGTGCCAGCAGTGAAAAGACTACCTCCACAGATACGCAGTATTTT,CASSEKTTSTDTQYF
TRBJ2-5,TRBV13,.,.,TGTGCCAGCAGCCGGGGACCGGGTGAGACCCAGTACTTC,CASSRGPGETQYF
TRBJ1-1,TRBV2,.,.,TGTGCCAGCAGTTATCAGGCCACGAACACTGAAGCTTTCTTT,CASSYQATNTEAFF
TRBJ1-6,TRBV18,.,.,TGTGCCAGCTCACCTCAAAGGGTAGGATCACCCCTCCACTTT,CASSPQRVGSPLHF
TRBJ1-1,TRBV5-1,TRBD1,.,TGCGCCAGCAGCTCGGGGACAGGGAACACTGAAGCTTTCTTT,CASSSGTGNTEAFF
TRBJ2-2,TRBV7-7,TRBD1,.,TGTGCTAGCAGCTCAAGGCTAGGGGGCCACCCCGGGGAGCTGTTTTTT,CASSSRLGGHPGELFF
TRBJ2-7,TRBV27,TRBD1,.,TGTGCCAGCAGTCGGGACAGGGGGTTCTACGAGCAGTACTTC,CASSRDRGFYEQYF
TRBJ2-3,TRBV6-4,TRBD2,.,TGTGCCAGCAGCTACTCTCGGGGGGGCCTGGGAGATACGCAGTATTTT,CASSYSRGGLGDTQYF
TRBJ2-7,TRBV18,TRBD1,.,TGTGCCAGCTCGTCCGGGACAGGGGGCGGATACGAGCAGTACTTC,CASSSGTGGGYEQYF
TRBJ2-5,TRBV30,TRBD2,.,TGTGCCTGGAGTAAGAGGGGACTAGCGGGAGAGACCCAGTACTTC,CAWSKRGLAGETQYF
TRBJ2-7,TRBV7-9,.,.,TGTGCCAGCAGCTTGCACGGAGGTGGCTTAAGCTACGAGCAGTACTTC,CASSLHGGGLSYEQYF
TRBJ2-3,TRBV27,.,.,TGTGCCAGCAGTTTGGACTTGGTGGGCACAGATACGCAGTATTTT,CASSLDLVGTDTQYF
TRBJ2-7,TRBV18,.,.,TGTGCCAGCTCACCACCGTTGGGGGAACAGTACTTC,CASSPPLGEQYF
TRBJ2-7,TRBV18,TRBD1,once,TGTGCCAGCTCACCGGGACAGCCACAGGATGAGCAGTACTTC,CASSPGQPQDEQYF
TRBJ2-1,TRBV18,TRBD2,.,TGTGCCAGCTCAGTCGGACTAGCGGGGTCGAATGAGCAGTTCTTC,CASSVGLAGSNEQFF
TRBJ1-6,TRBV4-2,TRBD1,.,TGTGCCAGCAGCCATCCCCGACAGGGAGGGAATTCACCCCTCCACTTT,CASSHPRQGGNSPLHF
TRBJ2-1,TRBV25-1,.,.,TGTGCCAGCAGTGAACAGACTAATTGGAACAATGAGCAGTTCTTC,CASSEQTNWNNEQFF
TRBJ2-1,TRBV2,TRBD2,.,TGTGCCACCGAAAGCTATAGCGGGGGGCCCCACAATGAGCAGTTCTTC,CATESYSGGPHNEQFF
TRBJ2-5,TRBV15,TRBD1,.,TGTGCCACCAGCAGAGGGACAGGGGGCCAATTAGGGGAGACCCAGTACTTC,CATSRGTGGQLGETQYF
TRBJ2-3,TRBV6-5,.,.,TGTGCCAGCAGCATAGCGGAAACAGATACGCAGTATTTT,CASSIAETDTQYF
TRBJ1-5,TRBV27,TRBD1,once,TGTGCCAGCAGGACAGGGTGGGGCAATCAGCCCCAGCATTTT,CASRTGWGNQPQHF
TRBJ2-1,TRBV10-1,.,.,TGCGCCAGCAGTGAGTCGAGGGTAGGCAATGAGCAGTTCTTC,CASSESRVGNEQFF
TRBJ1-1,TRBV4-1,.,.,TGCGCCAGCAGCCGCGGACGACTGAACACTGAAGCTTTCTTT,CASSRGRLNTEAFF
TRBJ1-2,TRBV27,TRBD1,.,TGTGCCAGCAGTTTAAATGGGGACAGGTTCTATGGCTACACCTTC,CASSLNGDRFYGYTF
TRBJ2-5,TRBV5-1,TRBD2,.,TGCGCCAGCAGTTTCGGACTAGCGGGACAAGAGACCCAGTACTTC,CASSFGLAGQETQYF
TRBJ2-1,TRBV4-2,TRBD2,few,TGTGCCAGCAGCCAAGATAGCGGGGGCTCCTACAATGAGCAGTTCTTC,CASSQDSGGSYNEQFF
TRBJ2-3,TRBV5-6,TRBD1,.,TGTGCCAGCAGCCAAAGGACAGGGGGAGATACGCAGTATTTT,CASSQRTGGDTQYF
TRBJ2-7,TRBV5-1,.,.,TGCGCCAGCACCCAAGGTCTACGGCTTTCCTACGAGCAGTACTTC,CASTQGLRLSYEQYF
TRBJ2-7,TRBV5-1,.,.,TGCGCCAGCAGCTTTGGGACCGATTCCTACGAGCAGTACTTC,CASSFGTDSYEQYF
TRBJ2-3,TRBV7-2,TRBD2,.,TGTGCCAGCAGCATAATAAGCGGGAGGGCAAATACGCAGTATTTT,CASSIISGRANTQYF
TRBJ2-3,TRBV29-1,TRBD2,.,TGCAGCGTTGTGGGACTAGCGGGAGAGTCGTCCACAGATACGCAGTATTTT,CSVVGLAGESSTDTQYF
TRBJ1-2,TRBV5-1,.,once,TGCGCCAGCAGCTTGACGTTATCCGGGGGCGCCTATGGCTACACCTTC,CASSLTLSGGAYGYTF
TRBJ2-7,TRBV6-5,.,.,TGTGCCAGCAGGGAGGCAGGGAACCCCTACGAGCAGTACTTC,CASREAGNPYEQYF
TRBJ2-7,TRBV7-9,.,.,TGTGCCAGCAGCTTAGATCAAGGGACTTACGAGCAGTACTTC,CASSLDQGTYEQYF
TRBJ2-3,TRBV28,TRBD2,.,TGTGCCATCAGTTTCCCGGGTGGCGGGAGAGCCTCAGATACGCAGTATTTT,CAISFPGGGRASDTQYF
TRBJ2-6,TRBV6-1,.,.,TGTGCCAGCAGTGAAGCCTACGGATCTGGGGCCAACGTCCTGACTTTC,CASSEAYGSGANVLTF
TRBJ1-4,TRBV2,.,.,TGTGCCAGCAGTGATGAGGGAGAAAAACTGTTTTTT,CASSDEGEKLFF
TRBJ1-6,TRBV5-3,.,.,TGTGCCAGAAGCTTGCGGGCGGGGGTAAGCTATGGAAATTCACCCCTCCACTTT,CARSLRAGVSYGNSPLHF
TRBJ2-3,TRBV18,.,.,TGTGCCAGCTCACAGCGCCTCACAGATACGCAGTATTTT,CASSQRLTDTQYF
TRBJ1-2,TRBV29-1,TRBD1,.,TGCAGCGTTGAGCCCCATGACAGGGCTAAGGGGTATGGCTACACCTTC,CSVEPHDRAKGYGYTF